The 6 T cell receptor beta chains reported below all come from one sample, sequenced in a study of regulatory T cells in long-lasting Graves disease. Arm-PCR of CDR3 regions and iRepertoire HTBI primers were used to build TCR beta libraries. TCRdb reprocessed the multiplex PCR reads via MiXCR and lists one record per CDR3 protein. The profile shows about 540,000 distinct CDR3 sequences, roughly 13% of them singletons. Time point given: newly diagnosed GD, antithyroid drugs for less than 3 months. The authors made the TCR library using RNA they extracted from PBMCs. The data also belong to a second study, concerning T cells in Graves' hyperthyroidism and ophthalmopathy.

Sequencing used peripheral blood mononuclear cells (PBMCs), obtained at new diagnosis, from a patient treated with antithyroid drugs. These receptors were collected from a man younger than 40 with Graves disease.

This clonotype was detected ten times or more. The genes are TRBV10-3 and TRBJ2-7, with D possibly matching TRBD2 (5 bases). Germline values: CDR1 ENHRY, CDR2 SYGVKD. The CDR3 has 12 amino acids. V was shortened by 0 bases and J by 6 bases, with 6 bases between the two germline ends. In DNA, the CDR3 is TGTGCCATCAGTGAGTCGGGGAGCGAGCAGTACTTC. Its protein product is CAISESGSEQYF.

About this clonotype itself: An end of the junction does not agree with germline; a read error may underlie this. This chain uses TRBV27 with TRBJ2-5, with 8 bases that match TRBD1. CDR1 is MNHEY, CDR2 SMNVEV, per germline (reference sequence). This CDR3 region has 16 residues. CDR3 region: CACSLGQGYSEETQYF. For the CDR3, the DNA is TGTGCCTGCAGTTTAGGACAGGGATATTCGGAAGAGACCCAGTACTTC.

Ten or more counts support this clonotype. CDR3 sequence reads: CASRLPGLDQETQYF. The CDR3 DNA reads TGTGCCAGCAGACTCCCGGGACTGGATCAAGAGACCCAGTACTTC. The chain employs TRBV7-9 and TRBJ2-5; D perhaps matches TRBD2 (6 bases). The V gene's germline CDR1 is SEHNR and CDR2 FQNEAQ (reference sequence). CDR3 size: 15 residues. V was cut by 6 bases and J by 2 bases, with 16 bases left in between.

This clonotype was found a few times. In nucleotides, the CDR3 is TGCAGCGTTGAAGATCGCGGAAAGTTGACTAACTATGGCTACACCTTC. This translates into CSVEDRGKLTNYGYTF. The genes are TRBV29-1 and TRBJ1-2; D gene uncertain. The CDR3 is made up of 16 amino acids. Germline-derived CDR1 and CDR2 are SQVTM and ANQGSEA. V was clipped by 0 bases and J by 0 bases, with 14 bases between them.

This clonotype has ten or more counts. This chain joins TRBV6-1 and TRBJ2-1, with a weak D call TRBD2 (6 bases). V was clipped by 6 bases and J by 5 bases, with 14 bases between them. Germline V gives CDR1 MNHNS, CDR2 SASEGT. The CDR3 covers 14 residues. The CDR3 nucleotides are TGTGCCAGCAGCCCCGGGGGTTGGAACAATGAGCAGTTCTTC. This sequence encodes CASSPGGWNNEQFF.

CDR3 DNA sequence: TGTGCCAGCGGTTATGGACTAGCGGAGACAGATACGCAGTATTTT. Protein sequence: CASGYGLAETDTQYF. V gene TRBV12-3 or TRBV12-4 combines with J gene TRBJ2-3; 10 nucleotides line up with TRBD2. The J segment lost 3 bases and the V segment lost 8 bases, leaving 8 bases of the junction unmatched. This CDR3 has 15 residues.